This entry lists 32 T cell receptor beta chains sequenced from one sample in a study of blood T cell repertoires in COVID-19. Profiled with immunoSEQ multiplex PCR; TCRdb holds only in-frame clones, not every one. The table lists 120,000 or so clones, approximately 70% of them singletons, with 0.86% in the top ten. Sequenced input: peripheral blood. These TCRs come from a human donor with acute or convalescent COVID-19. The donor label of this sample is uncertain.

This chain links TRBV6-5 with TRBJ2-5; D may be TRBD1 (6 bases). The V end lost 6 bases, the J end lost 7 bases, and 21 bases lay between the germline ends. The CDR3 runs to 15 residues. Germline CDR1 MNHEY, CDR2 SVGAGI. CDR3 sequence: CASSRTRDTLGTQYF. The CDR3 DNA sequence: TGTGCCAGCAGCCGTACTAGGGACACACTTGGGACCCAGTACTTC.

This clone has just a few counts. V and J are TRBV5-1 and TRBJ1-1; weak D call: TRBD1 (6 bases). The germline V gene has CDR1 SGHRS and CDR2 YFSETQ. Trimming shortened V by 4 bases and J by 0 bases, and 16 bases separated the two germline ends. This CDR3 has 16 amino acids. CDR3 DNA: TGCGCCAGCAGCCCCGTCCAGACAGGACTGAACACTGAAGCTTTCTTT. This gives the protein CASSPVQTGLNTEAFF.

This clone was seen a handful of times. This chain connects TRBV19 to TRBJ1-6, with no clear D. The CDR3 has 14 residues. Between the trimmed V and J ends, which lost 2 bases and 8 bases, there was a span of 10 bases. Germline CDR1 LNHDA, CDR2 SQIVND (reference sequence). CDR3 residues: CASSIPGTYSPLHF. CDR3 DNA sequence: TGTGCCAGTAGTATACCGGGAACGTATTCACCCCTCCACTTT.

The rearrangement joins TRBV6-5 to TRBJ1-5; D possibly corresponds to TRBD1 (5 bases). CDR1 is MNHEY, CDR2 SVGAGI, per germline. V dropped 6 bases and J dropped 5 bases, with 14 bases sitting between them. CDR3 length: 14 amino acids. DNA for the CDR3: TGTGCCAGCAGCCGAAGACGGGGGGATCAGCCCCAGCATTTT. This translates into CASSRRRGDQPQHF.

The gene calls are TRBV19 and TRBJ1-5; tentative D call: TRBD1 (6 bases). The CDR3 sequence is 16 residues long. Looked up from germline, CDR1 is LNHDA and CDR2 is SQIVND (reference sequence). With 4 bases removed from V and 1 base from J, the gap between germline ends came to 14 bases. The CDR3 reads CASSRDRTWSNQPQHF. CDR3 sequence (DNA): TGTGCCAGTAGTAGAGACAGGACTTGGAGCAATCAGCCCCAGCATTTT.

This sequence joins TRBV7-2 and TRBJ1-4; 9 bases agree with TRBD1. With V trimmed by 6 bases and J by 6 bases, 8 bases remained unmatched. Germline V CDR1 and CDR2: SGHTA, FQGNSA. The CDR3 sequence is 15 residues long. The CDR3 DNA is TGTGCCAGCAGAACAGGGGGCGGGTGGGATGAAAAACTGTTTTTT. Amino acids: CASRTGGGWDEKLFF. Full variable domain (missing parts from reference TRBV7-2 and TRBJ1-4): GAGVSQSPSNKVTEKGKDVELRCDPISGHTALYWYRQSLGQGLEFLIYFQGNSAPDKSGLPSDRFSAERTGGSVSTLTIQRTQQEDSAVYLCASRTGGGWDEKLFFGSGTQLSVL.

About this clone itself: Other DNA sequences within the sample encode an identical CDR3. The rearrangement uses TRBV18 and TRBJ2-3; D is unclear. The V gene lost 3 bases and the J gene lost 2 bases, with 6 bases spanning the gap. The CDR3 extends over 13 amino acids. CDR1 and CDR2 from the germline V gene are KGHSH and LQKENI. This CDR3 reads CASSPAVTDTQYF. The CDR3 bases are TGTGCCAGCTCACCGGCCGTCACAGATACGCAGTATTTT.

The J gene is TRBJ1-1, the V gene TRBV15; D is possibly TRBD1 (5 bases). Between the trimmed V and J ends, which lost 0 bases and 11 bases, there was a span of 16 bases. CDR3 size: 14 residues. From germline, CDR1 is LNHNV and CDR2 YYDKDF (reference sequence). The DNA for the CDR3 is TGTGCCACCAGCAGAGATCGGGGGATCTTGGCCGCTTTCTTT. The encoded protein is CATSRDRGILAAFF.

V and J are TRBV7-2 and TRBJ2-7; TRBD2 matches 10 bases. J gave up 3 bases and V 0 bases, and 2 bases lay outside the gene matches. Germline V gives CDR1 SGHTA, CDR2 FQGNSA. The CDR3 runs 15 residues. CDR3 bases: TGTGCCAGCAGCTTAGCAGCGGGGGGGCGCTACGAGCAGTACTTC. Translation: CASSLAAGGRYEQYF.

The rearrangement links TRBV6-2 or TRBV6-3 to TRBJ2-4; D is possibly TRBD1 (6 bases). From germline, CDR1 is MNHEY and CDR2 SVGEGT. The CDR3 loop spans 18 amino acids. Trimming cost V 2 bases and J 2 bases, with 19 bases left between them. This CDR3 is CASSYVLVRGLSKNIQYF. The CDR3 nucleotides read TGTGCCAGCAGTTACGTTCTGGTCAGGGGTCTATCCAAAAACATTCAGTACTTC.

The rearrangement uses TRBV5-1 and TRBJ2-1; 9 bases line up with TRBD1. CDR1 SGHRS and CDR2 YFSETQ come from the germline V gene. This CDR3 contains 14 residues. Trimming cost V 3 bases and J 9 bases; bases outside gene matches: 7. For the CDR3, the DNA is TGCGCCAGCAGCTCGGGACAGGGAGTTAGTGAGCAGTTCTTC. Its translation is CASSSGQGVSEQFF.

This clone was seen a few times. J is TRBJ2-3 and V is TRBV24-1; 12 bases agree with TRBD2. Per germline, CDR1 KGHDR and CDR2 SFDVKD. The CDR3 totals 18 residues. Trimming at V came to 3 bases and at J to 3 bases, leaving 9 bases not matched to a gene. The CDR3 reads CATSDPSGGGLGTDTQYF. As DNA, the CDR3 is TGTGCCACCAGTGATCCTAGCGGGGGGGGCCTGGGTACAGATACGCAGTATTTT.

This clone has more than one count but fewer than ten. The chain uses TRBV9 and TRBJ2-3; possible D gene TRBD1, 6 bases. The CDR3 runs 12 residues. The germline V gene has CDR1 SGDLS and CDR2 YYNGEE. The germline V and J ends were trimmed by 3 bases and 7 bases, with 9 bases remaining between them. This CDR3 is CASSAGANTQYF. The DNA for the CDR3 is TGTGCCAGCAGCGCAGGGGCGAATACGCAGTATTTT.

On this clone itself: The sample contains more than one DNA sequence encoding this CDR3. CDR3 in amino acids: CASSLTGGRETQYF. The CDR3 coding sequence is TGTGCCAGCAGCCTGACAGGGGGCAGGGAGACCCAGTACTTC. The chain uses TRBV7-9 and TRBJ2-5; TRBD1 aligns across 10 bases. Trimming cost V 5 bases and J 5 bases; bases outside gene matches: 5. This CDR3 has 14 amino acids. Germline CDR1 and CDR2: SEHNR and FQNEAQ (reference sequence). Full variable domain (missing parts from reference TRBV7-9 and TRBJ2-5): DTGVSQNPRHKITKRGQNVTFRCDPISEHNRLYWYRQTLGQGPEFLTYFQNEAQLEKSRLLSDRFSAERPKGSFSTLEIQRTEQGDSAMYLCASSLTGGRETQYFGPGTRLLVL.

This clone showed up just once. The gene calls are TRBV5-5 and TRBJ1-1; D not certain. The CDR3 sequence is 12 residues long. V dropped 1 base and J dropped 5 bases, with 6 bases sitting between them. Per germline, CDR1 SGHKS and CDR2 YYEKEE (reference sequence). CDR3 DNA: TGTGCCAGCAGCTTGACTCTAACTGAAGCTTTCTTT. Its protein product is CASSLTLTEAFF.

The genes are TRBV19 and TRBJ1-3; a possible D gene is TRBD1 (6 bases). CDR3 length: 14 residues. CDR1 and CDR2 (germline): LNHDA, SQIVND (reference sequence). With 7 bases removed from V and 2 bases from J, the gap between germline ends came to 12 bases. CDR3 DNA sequence: TGTGCCAGTAACGAACAGGGCGCTGGAAACACCATATATTTT. Translating gives CASNEQGAGNTIYF.

In DNA, the CDR3 is TGTGCCAGCAGCTTAGCCAGCTCCTATAATTCACCCCTCCACTTT. This translates into CASSLASSYNSPLHF. The gene calls are TRBV13 and TRBJ1-6; D ambiguous. CDR3 length equals 15 residues. V dropped 1 base and J dropped 0 bases, with 4 bases sitting between them. Germline loops: CDR1 PRHDT, CDR2 FYEKMQ (reference sequence).

J is TRBJ2-1 and V is TRBV5-1; 9 bases line up with TRBD2. The CDR3 covers 17 residues. V trimming: 4 bases; J trimming: 5 bases; junction bases outside the gene matches: 13. Germline lookup yields CDR1 SGHRS and CDR2 YFSETQ. Here the CDR3 reads CASSLVGRGGFHNEQFF. CDR3 nucleotides: TGCGCCAGCAGCCTGGTAGGGCGGGGGGGCTTCCACAATGAGCAGTTCTTC.

This clone has ten or more counts. The J gene is TRBJ2-3, the V gene TRBV4-2; the match to TRBD1 covers 8 bases. The J segment lost 6 bases and the V segment lost 0 bases, leaving 20 bases of the junction unmatched. The CDR3 length is 20 residues. The germline CDR1 and CDR2 sequences are LGHNA and YNFKEQ. The CDR3 DNA reads as TGTGCCAGCAGCCAAGATCCCGGGGCCTACCGGGACAGGAGGTCTGATACGCAGTATTTT. This codes for CASSQDPGAYRDRRSDTQYF.

The V gene is TRBV5-4, the J gene TRBJ2-1; a possible D gene is TRBD1 (5 bases). The V end was cut by 0 bases, the J end by 4 bases, with 8 bases between. CDR1 SGHNT and CDR2 YYREEE come from the germline V gene (reference sequence). There are 14 residues in the CDR3. CDR3 amino acids: CASSLDQGYNEQFF. The CDR3 region has the DNA TGTGCCAGCAGCTTGGATCAGGGATACAATGAGCAGTTCTTC.

This clone was observed once. Here the CDR3 DNA reads TGTGCCAGCAGGGCGACATCGAGTAGCAATCAGCCCCAGCATTTT. Translated: CASRATSSSNQPQHF. V usage is TRBV21-1 and J usage is TRBJ1-5; no check of the table's D call, TRBD1, against the DNA was made. TRBV21-1 is termed a pseudogene. The CDR3 spans 15 residues.

The chain uses TRBV27 and TRBJ1-6; tentatively, D is TRBD1 (6 bases). The CDR3 is 15 residues long. The germline V gene has CDR1 MNHEY and CDR2 SMNVEV (reference sequence). Trimming left V 6 bases short and J 9 bases short, with 18 bases between. CDR3 DNA sequence: TGTGCCAGCAGCTTAGGTCCGCCAGGGGCTTCACCCCTCCACTTT. Protein: CASSLGPPGASPLHF.

The chain recombines TRBV2 with TRBJ2-7, with D possibly being TRBD1 (6 bases). Trimming removed 6 bases at V and 1 base at J, with 16 bases between. CDR1 is SNHLY, CDR2 FYNNEI, per germline. CDR3 size: 15 residues. CDR3: CASRAITGFSYEQYV. CDR3 in DNA: TGTGCCAGCAGGGCAATAACAGGGTTTTCCTACGAGCAGTACGTC.

The gene calls are TRBV5-1 and TRBJ2-3; D unclear. This CDR3 is built from 16 residues. V was pared by 0 bases and J by 3 bases, with 14 bases between. Looked up from germline, CDR1 is SGHRS and CDR2 is YFSETQ. Here the CDR3 DNA reads TGCGCCAGCAGCTTGGGGCGGAGTGTTCGGACAGATACGCAGTATTTT. This codes for CASSLGRSVRTDTQYF.

There are many counts of this clone. The rearrangement joins TRBV7-8 to TRBJ1-2, with 7 nucleotides matching TRBD1. Germline values: CDR1 SGHVS, CDR2 FQNEAQ. The CDR3 is 15 residues long. V shed 6 bases, J shed 1 base, and the junction held 8 bases outside the gene matches. Written as DNA, the CDR3 is TGTGCCAGCAGACTCAGCACAGGGGATAACTATGGCTACACCTTC. This sequence encodes CASRLSTGDNYGYTF.

This sequence joins TRBV7-2 and TRBJ2-1, with TRBD1 matching over 8 bases. Germline values: CDR1 SGHTA, CDR2 FQGNSA. The CDR3 runs to 15 residues. With 4 bases clipped from V and 5 bases from J, the junction kept 7 bases outside the gene matches. CDR3 sequence reads: CASSYRTGSDNEQFF. CDR3 nucleotide sequence: TGTGCCAGCAGCTACAGGACAGGGTCCGACAATGAGCAGTTCTTC.

This clone was recorded once. V is TRBV9 and J is TRBJ2-3, with TRBD2 identical over 14 bases. The V gene's germline CDR1 is SGDLS and CDR2 YYNGEE. With V trimmed by 3 bases and J by 2 bases, 5 bases remained unmatched. The CDR3 sequence is 17 residues long. CDR3 DNA: TGTGCCAGCAGCGGGACTAGCGGGGGGCCGGTCACAGATACGCAGTATTTT. As protein: CASSGTSGGPVTDTQYF.

This clone was observed many times. CDR3 DNA: TGTGCCACCAGTTCAGGGTATGAGCAGTACTTC. Its translation: CATSSGYEQYF. The gene calls are TRBV24-1 and TRBJ2-7; D may be TRBD1 (5 bases). V lost 6 bases to trimming and J lost 7 bases, with 9 bases between them. CDR1 and CDR2 from the germline V gene are KGHDR and SFDVKD. The CDR3 totals 11 residues.

This clone came up a few times. The chain joins TRBV10-3 to TRBJ2-1; 8 bases are shared with TRBD2. This CDR3 has 14 residues. Germline V gives CDR1 ENHRY, CDR2 SYGVKD. J gave up 5 bases and V 9 bases, and 9 bases lay outside the gene matches. The CDR3 sequence: CAISGGLADNEQFF. CDR3 nucleotides: TGTGCCATATCGGGGGGGCTAGCGGACAATGAGCAGTTCTTC.

V is TRBV28 and J is TRBJ2-2; 11 bases fit TRBD1. V dropped 5 bases and J dropped 9; count of bases not matched to a gene: 5. Germline CDR1 is MDHEN and CDR2 is SYDVKM. The CDR3 is made up of 14 amino acids. Here the CDR3 DNA reads TGTGCCAGCAGTGTGGACAGGGGGCCAAGGGAGCTGTTTTTT. Its translation: CASSVDRGPRELFF. Looking up the rest from reference TRBV28 and TRBJ2-2 gives the full variable domain: DVKVTQSSRYLVKRTGEKVFLECVQDMDHENMFWYRQDPGLGLRLIYFSYDVKMKEKGDIPEGYSVSREKKERFSLILESASTNQTSMYLCASSVDRGPRELFFGEGSRLTVL.

V and J are TRBV4-1 and TRBJ1-1; 9 positions match TRBD1. V gave up 0 bases and J gave up 3 bases; unmatched junction bases: 2. The CDR3 runs to 15 residues. Germline CDR1 and CDR2: MGHRA and YSYEKL. Here the CDR3 DNA reads TGCGCCAGCAGCCAAGAGAGGACAGGGGACACTGAAGCTTTCTTT. It is translated as CASSQERTGDTEAFF.

The V and J genes are TRBV2 and TRBJ1-2; TRBD1 aligns across 10 bases. In germline, CDR1 is SNHLY, CDR2 FYNNEI. The J segment lost 4 bases and the V segment lost 1 base, leaving 3 bases of the junction unmatched. The CDR3 is made up of 15 amino acids. CDR3 nucleotide sequence: TGTGCCAGCAGTGAAGGGACAGGGGGTACCTATGGCTACACCTTC. It specifies CASSEGTGGTYGYTF.